This T cell receptor beta chain comes out of a study of blood T cell repertoires in COVID-19. Study information: T cells, B-cell-depleted T cells, or PBMCs provided the cDNA or gDNA that served as material.

The CDR3 consists of 17 residues. V trimming: 2 bases; J trimming: 0 bases; junction bases outside the gene matches: 4. The germline CDR1 and CDR2 sequences are SGHNT and YYREEE (reference sequence). The Seattle patients joined while their infection was active and were tracked longitudinally afterward. Source study methods: Reference gene primer amplification gave estimated nucleated cell counts. Clones were read by immunoSEQ multiplex PCR, and TCRdb kept only the in-frame ones, dropping some. That table furnishes V, J and clone size, whereas the DNA furnished D and trimming. The sample carries some 300,000 clones, roughly 90% recorded once.

The chain links TRBV5-4 to TRBJ2-3; 12 nucleotides agree with TRBD1. What was sequenced was peripheral blood. This clonotype was obtained from a woman in her thirties with COVID-19, enrolled during active disease. The CDR3 DNA is TGTGCCAGCAGCTTAGGGACAGGGGGCGTCAGCACAGATACGCAGTATTTT. Amino acid sequence: CASSLGTGGVSTDTQYF.